The clone carrying this T cell receptor beta chain was recorded a few times. Germline assignment: CDR1 SQVTM and CDR2 ANQGSEA. This CDR3 is built from 16 residues. Trimming cost V 1 base and J 3 bases; bases outside gene matches: 11. The sample belongs to a study of T-cell memory formation after mild COVID-19. TCRdb reprocessed the 5' RACE reads via MiXCR and lists one record per CDR3 protein. In the table there are fewer than 450,000 distinct CDR3 sequences, 20% to 25% of which are singletons. The sequence was collected from an adult woman who had mild COVID-19 (a few samples of this study predate the infection). Cell type and time point are not known. The sequencing input was PBMCs or a T cell subset sorted from them (not recorded which). V and J are TRBV29-1 and TRBJ2-5; 7 bases agree with TRBD1. The CDR3, as DNA: TGCAGCGTTGAAGCGTTTAAGGGGGCAGGGGAAGAGACCCAGTACTTC. As protein: CSVEAFKGAGEETQYF.